This TCR beta chain comes out of a study of T cell changes during pregnancy in multiple sclerosis. The data were produced by immunoSEQ multiplex PCR, yet TCRdb's version contains in-frame clones alone and is incomplete. The sample lists roughly 100,000 clones, about 90% occurring once. In germline, CDR1 is ENHRY, CDR2 SYGVKD. The CDR3 has 14 residues. Trimming at V came to 7 bases and at J to 1 base, leaving 3 bases not matched to a gene. The sample was peripheral blood, taken before pregnancy. This chain uses TRBV10-3 with TRBJ1-1, with TRBD1 matching 10 bases. The TCR sequence derives from a female donor with multiple sclerosis, enrolled in a pregnancy study. CDR3 sequence: CAITRDRGNTEAFF. CDR3 DNA sequence: TGTGCCATCACCAGGGACAGGGGGAACACTGAAGCTTTCTTT.